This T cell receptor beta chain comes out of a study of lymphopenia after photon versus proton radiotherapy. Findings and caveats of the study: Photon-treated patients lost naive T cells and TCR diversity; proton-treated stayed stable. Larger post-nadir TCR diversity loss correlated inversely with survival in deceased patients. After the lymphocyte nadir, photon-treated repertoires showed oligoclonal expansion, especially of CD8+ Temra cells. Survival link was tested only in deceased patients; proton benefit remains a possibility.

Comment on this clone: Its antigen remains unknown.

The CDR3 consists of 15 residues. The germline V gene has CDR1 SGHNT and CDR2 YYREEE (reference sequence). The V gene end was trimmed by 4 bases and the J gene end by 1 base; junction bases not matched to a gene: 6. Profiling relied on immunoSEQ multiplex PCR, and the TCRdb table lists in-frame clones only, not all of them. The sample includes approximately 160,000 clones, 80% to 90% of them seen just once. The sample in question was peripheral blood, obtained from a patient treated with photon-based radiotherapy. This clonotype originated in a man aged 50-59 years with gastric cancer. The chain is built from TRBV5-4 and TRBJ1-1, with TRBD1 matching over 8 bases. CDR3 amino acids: CASSKKTGGNTEAFF. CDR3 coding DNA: TGTGCCAGCAGCAAGAAAACAGGGGGGAACACTGAAGCTTTCTTT.